This is a list of T cell receptor beta chains from one sample in a study of cytomegalovirus exposure and HLA in healthy donors. Profiling relied on immunoSEQ multiplex PCR, and the TCRdb table lists in-frame clones only, not all of them. The profile shows some 170,000 clones, around nine tenths of them singletons. The material sequenced was PBMCs. The source of these receptors is a woman under 40 in good health and CMV-seronegative. The CDR3 runs from the conserved cysteine through the conserved F or W. The D gene is left open where the match is weak. Only some rows state a clone size, as once, few, many or a class for expanded clones.

V: TRBV6-6; size: .; D: .; J: TRBJ1-4; DNA: TGTGCCAGCGTTCCAAGAGCAACTAATGAAAAACTGTTTTTT; CDR3: CASVPRATNEKLFF
V: TRBV2; size: .; D: .; J: TRBJ1-5; DNA: TGTGCCAGCAGTCGATCGCAGAACAATCAGCCCCAGCATTTT; CDR3: CASSRSQNNQPQHF
V: TRBV4-2; size: .; D: TRBD2; J: TRBJ2-1; DNA: TGTGCCAGCAGCCAGGACGGGACTAGCTCCTACAATGAGCAGTTCTTC; CDR3: CASSQDGTSSYNEQFF
V: TRBV5-1; size: .; D: .; J: TRBJ1-1; DNA: TGCGCCAGCAGCGGGCCGAGCGGGGCTGAAGCTTTCTTT; CDR3: CASSGPSGAEAFF
V: TRBV10-2; size: few; D: .; J: TRBJ2-1; DNA: TGCGCCAGCAGGGACCTTGGGCGGGACGAGCAGTTCTTC; CDR3: CASRDLGRDEQFF
V: TRBV11-3; size: .; D: .; J: TRBJ1-3; DNA: TGTGCCAGCAGCTTGCACAGTGGAAACACCATATATTTT; CDR3: CASSLHSGNTIYF
V: TRBV5-4; size: .; D: .; J: TRBJ2-7; DNA: TGTGCCAGCAGCTCCGGATTCTGGGGTGAAGGGGTCTACGAGCAGTACTTC; CDR3: CASSSGFWGEGVYEQYF
V: TRBV4-1; size: .; D: .; J: TRBJ1-4; DNA: TGCGCCAGCAGCCAAGTGGAGCCGATCGCAAGAAATGAAAAACTGTTTTTT; CDR3: CASSQVEPIARNEKLFF
V: TRBV25-1; size: .; D: .; J: TRBJ2-4; DNA: TGTGCCAGCAGTGCGGGGTCGGAACAGACTTTAGCCAAAAACATTCAGTACTTC; CDR3: CASSAGSEQTLAKNIQYF
V: TRBV2; size: .; D: .; J: TRBJ1-4; DNA: TGTGCCAGCAAGGAGTGGTTGGGGAGTCGTCGTAATGAAAAACTGTTTTTT; CDR3: CASKEWLGSRRNEKLFF
V: TRBV2; size: .; D: TRBD2; J: TRBJ2-3; DNA: TGTGCCAGCAGGGTGCGGCTAGCGGGGAGGGGAGATACGCAGTATTTT; CDR3: CASRVRLAGRGDTQYF
V: TRBV7-9; size: .; D: TRBD2; J: TRBJ2-1; DNA: TGTGCCAGCAGCTTCCCTTCTAGCGGGGACTCCTACAATGAGCAGTTCTTC; CDR3: CASSFPSSGDSYNEQFF
V: TRBV6-6; size: .; D: .; J: TRBJ1-5; DNA: TGTGCCAGCAGTGACATCAGGGATAGTCAGCCCCAGCATTTT; CDR3: CASSDIRDSQPQHF
V: TRBV27; size: .; D: TRBD2; J: TRBJ2-2; DNA: TGTGCCAGCAGCCGAAGCGGGGGAGTTTCAACCGGGGAGCTGTTTTTT; CDR3: CASSRSGGVSTGELFF
V: TRBV6-5; size: .; D: .; J: TRBJ2-2; DNA: TGTGCCAGCAGTCGCCGAGGCAGTAGGTCCGGGGAGCTGTTTTTT; CDR3: CASSRRGSRSGELFF
V: TRBV27; size: .; D: .; J: TRBJ2-7; DNA: TGTGCCAGCAGCTTGACAGAGTTCTACGAGCAGTACTTC; CDR3: CASSLTEFYEQYF
V: TRBV5-4; size: .; D: .; J: TRBJ2-5; DNA: TGTGCCAGCAGCCAAATGGAGACCCAGTACTTC; CDR3: CASSQMETQYF
V: TRBV5-1; size: .; D: .; J: TRBJ1-4; DNA: TGCGCCAGCAGCACTGAAGCAACTAATGAAAAACTGTTTTTT; CDR3: CASSTEATNEKLFF
V: TRBV6-5; size: few; D: .; J: TRBJ1-1; DNA: TGTGCCAGCAGACCTACAGGGATAGAGACTGAAGCTTTCTTT; CDR3: CASRPTGIETEAFF
V: TRBV6-1; size: .; D: .; J: TRBJ2-3; DNA: TGTGCCAGCAGGTATGCAGGGACATCCACAGATACGCAGTATTTT; CDR3: CASRYAGTSTDTQYF
V: TRBV6-6; size: .; D: .; J: TRBJ2-1; DNA: TGTGCCACCGACAGGACTAGTGGAAGATATGAGCAGTTCTTC; CDR3: CATDRTSGRYEQFF
V: TRBV25-1; size: few; D: TRBD1; J: TRBJ2-5; DNA: TGTGCCAGCAGTGTCGGGACAGGGCCGCAAGAGACCCAGTACTTC; CDR3: CASSVGTGPQETQYF
V: TRBV19; size: .; D: TRBD1; J: TRBJ2-7; DNA: TGTGCCAGTAGTACGGGAACCAGGACAGGTTCCTCCTACGAGCAGTACTTC; CDR3: CASSTGTRTGSSYEQYF
V: TRBV2; size: .; D: .; J: TRBJ2-7; DNA: TGTGCCACAGGAGGGACAGTCTCCTACGAGCAGTACTTC; CDR3: CATGGTVSYEQYF
V: TRBV4-2; size: once; D: .; J: TRBJ1-2; DNA: TGTGCCAGCAGCCAAGATAACAGCCCGGCGTGGGGCTACACCTTC; CDR3: CASSQDNSPAWGYTF
V: TRBV7-9; size: .; D: TRBD1; J: TRBJ2-5; DNA: TGTGCCAGCAGTCTACAGGGGCGGAGAGAGACCCAGTACTTC; CDR3: CASSLQGRRETQYF
V: TRBV5-1; size: once; D: TRBD1; J: TRBJ2-2; DNA: TGCGCCAGCAGCTTGGCCCAGGGGGCCGGGGAGCTGTTTTTT; CDR3: CASSLAQGAGELFF
V: TRBV6-1; size: .; D: TRBD1; J: TRBJ2-7; DNA: TGTGCCAGCAGCTTTGCGGGACAGGGGGCCTACGAGCAGTACTTC; CDR3: CASSFAGQGAYEQYF
V: TRBV6-1; size: .; D: .; J: TRBJ1-3; DNA: TGTGCCAGCAGTGAAATTGGAGGGGCTGTCTCTGGAAACACCATATATTTT; CDR3: CASSEIGGAVSGNTIYF
V: TRBV21-1; size: few; D: .; J: TRBJ1-6; DNA: TGTGCAGTAGGGACAGCCGGCTCCTATAATTCACCCCTCCACTTT; CDR3: CAVGTAGSYNSPLHF
V: TRBV10-2; size: .; D: .; J: TRBJ1-2; DNA: TGCGCCAGCAGTGAGTCGAAAGGAGGTGGCTACACCTTC; CDR3: CASSESKGGGYTF
V: TRBV6-1; size: once; D: .; J: TRBJ1-5; DNA: TGTGCCAGCAGCCAGGGCGAGAATCAGCCCCAGCATTTT; CDR3: CASSQGENQPQHF
V: TRBV7-2; size: .; D: .; J: TRBJ2-7; DNA: TGTGCCAGCAGCTTGACAGACTCCTACGAGCAGTACTTC; CDR3: CASSLTDSYEQYF
V: TRBV5-1; size: .; D: .; J: TRBJ2-7; DNA: TGCGCCAGCAGCTTGGGGGGTCAAGGGGCCTACGAGCAGTACTTC; CDR3: CASSLGGQGAYEQYF
V: TRBV5-4; size: .; D: TRBD2; J: TRBJ2-2; DNA: TGTGCCAGCAGCTTGGCTAGCGGGAAAACCGGGGAGCTGTTTTTT; CDR3: CASSLASGKTGELFF